Here is one T cell receptor beta chain with its context. The data were obtained in a study of blood T cell repertoires in COVID-19. Study details: The United States, Italy and Spain supplied acute and convalescent COVID-19 samples. From T cells, B-cell-depleted T cells, or PBMCs came the material, which was cDNA or gDNA.

Looked up from germline, CDR1 is LGHDT and CDR2 is YNNKEL (reference sequence). The J segment lost 7 bases and the V segment lost 1 base, leaving 3 bases of the junction unmatched. The CDR3 loop spans 16 amino acids. Original methodology: Reference gene primers were amplified, and this amplification served to estimate nucleated cell counts. Here immunoSEQ multiplex PCR was the method, and the copy in TCRdb shows in-frame clones only, minus some. V and J calls and clone size follow that table, whereas D and trimming were derived from the DNA. The sample contains about 240,000 clones, around 88% of which appear only once.

Sequences were obtained from peripheral blood. This receptor was identified in a man older than 75 with acute or convalescent COVID-19. The chain links TRBV3-1 (or the pseudogene TRBV3-2) to TRBJ1-6; 11 bases agree with TRBD1. CDR3 protein: CASSQVGTGGNSPLHF. CDR3 sequence (DNA): TGTGCCAGCAGCCAAGTAGGGACAGGGGGGAATTCACCCCTCCACTTT.